This is a list of T cell receptor beta chains from one sample in a study of cytomegalovirus exposure and HLA in healthy donors. TCRdb's copy holds only in-frame clones and misses some; the assay was immunoSEQ multiplex PCR. The sample includes over 150,000 clones, roughly 89% of them seen just once. Sequencing input: PBMCs. Receptors were obtained from a woman aged 25 to 39 in good health and CMV-seronegative. Both conserved end residues are part of each CDR3. A D gene is named only where the DNA matches it firmly. Clone size is not always given. Where it is, it says once, few, many or a class for expanded clones.

cdr3_aa	cdr3_nt	clone_size	d_call	v_call	j_call
CASSPLQGDYGYTF	TGCGCCAGCAGCCCGTTACAGGGTGACTATGGCTACACCTTC	-	-	TRBV5-1	TRBJ1-2
CASSSNRDRTF	TGCGCCAGCAGTTCCAACAGGGATCGGACCTTC	few	-	TRBV10-2	TRBJ1-2
CASSYSSGTSGEQFF	TGTGCCAGCAGTTACTCGAGCGGGACTAGCGGTGAGCAGTTCTTC	-	TRBD2	TRBV6-6	TRBJ2-1
CASSLGDRNYGYSF	TGCGCCAGCAGCTTGGGCGACAGGAACTATGGCTACTCCTTC	-	-	TRBV5-1	TRBJ1-2
CASSYTGNEQFF	TGCGCCAGCAGCTACACAGGTAATGAGCAGTTCTTC	-	-	TRBV5-1	TRBJ2-1
CASMTWGSGNTIYF	TGTGCCAGCATGACTTGGGGCTCTGGAAACACCATATATTTT	-	-	TRBV19	TRBJ1-3
CASSLALDVDRHEQYF	TGTGCCAGCAGCTTGGCCCTGGACGTAGACAGGCACGAGCAGTACTTC	once	-	TRBV5-4	TRBJ2-7
CASSFSGGYTF	TGTGCCAGCAGTTTTTCTGGCGGCTACACCTTC	-	-	TRBV28	TRBJ1-2
CASSLASDGYTF	TGTGCCAGCAGCTTAGCCTCAGATGGCTACACCTTC	-	-	TRBV11-2	TRBJ1-2
CASSLGGYNQPQHF	TGTGCCAGCAGTTTAGGGGGGTACAATCAGCCCCAGCATTTT	-	-	TRBV27	TRBJ1-5
CASSSQGVNEKLFF	TGTGCCAGCAGCTCTCAGGGGGTAAATGAAAAACTGTTTTTT	few	TRBD1	TRBV7-9	TRBJ1-4
CSVDLSSSNYGYTF	TGCAGCGTTGATTTGAGCTCGTCCAACTATGGCTACACCTTC	once	-	TRBV29-1	TRBJ1-2
CASSLAGLSASGGDEQYF	TGTGCCAGCAGCTTAGCGGGGTTAAGTGCTAGCGGGGGGGACGAGCAGTACTTC	-	TRBD2	TRBV7-2	TRBJ2-7
CSVVPGQGVVNTEAFF	TGCAGCGTTGTTCCGGGACAGGGGGTGGTGAACACTGAAGCTTTCTTT	-	TRBD1	TRBV29-1	TRBJ1-1
CASSADRNTEAFF	TGTGCCAGCAGCGCGGACAGGAACACTGAAGCTTTCTTT	-	-	TRBV7-2	TRBJ1-1
CASRKGQFTEAFF	TGTGCCAGCAGAAAGGGACAGTTCACTGAAGCTTTCTTT	-	TRBD1	TRBV6-5	TRBJ1-1
CAWSQRGNTEAFF	TGTGCCTGGAGTCAACGGGGGAACACTGAAGCTTTCTTT	-	-	TRBV30	TRBJ1-1
CASSTTGGSTEAFF	TGCGCCAGCAGTACCACGGGGGGGTCCACTGAAGCTTTCTTT	few	-	TRBV5-1	TRBJ1-1
CASSYFGGYEQYF	TGTGCCAGCAGCTATTTTGGAGGGTACGAGCAGTACTTC	-	-	TRBV7-3	TRBJ2-7
CASSFGGQNTEAFF	TGTGCCAGCAGCTTCGGGGGGCAGAACACTGAAGCTTTCTTT	-	-	TRBV11-2	TRBJ1-1
CASAGEGGGWTEAFF	TGTGCCAGCGCGGGGGAGGGGGGGGGTTGGACTGAAGCTTTCTTT	-	-	TRBV7-9	TRBJ1-1
CASSESPTEAFF	TGTGCCAGCAGTGAGAGCCCCACTGAAGCTTTCTTT	-	-	TRBV6-1	TRBJ1-1
CASSLAGLSASGGDEQYF	TGTGCCAGCAGCTTAGCGGGGTTAAGTGCTAGCGGGGGGGACGAGCAGTACTTC	-	TRBD2	TRBV7-2	TRBJ2-7
CASSHGGAFAKNIQYF	TGTGCCAGCAGTCACGGGGGGGCCTTTGCCAAAAACATTCAGTACTTC	-	TRBD2	TRBV27	TRBJ2-4
CASSTGQGSMGELFF	TGTGCCAGTAGTACAGGACAGGGAAGTATGGGGGAGCTGTTTTTT	once	TRBD1	TRBV19	TRBJ2-2
CASSYSRAGTDTQYF	TGTGCCAGCAGTTATAGTAGGGCGGGGACAGATACGCAGTATTTT	-	-	TRBV6-5	TRBJ2-3
CAWSVVGRGGSEQYF	TGTGCCTGGAGTGTAGTTGGAAGGGGGGGAAGCGAGCAGTACTTC	-	-	TRBV30	TRBJ2-7
CASSQDREVRNTGELFF	TGTGCCAGCAGCCAGGACAGGGAGGTTCGGAACACCGGGGAGCTGTTTTTT	-	TRBD1	TRBV28	TRBJ2-2
CASRASGRYNEQFF	TGTGCCAGCAGGGCTAGCGGGAGGTACAATGAGCAGTTCTTC	-	TRBD2	TRBV6-5	TRBJ2-1
CASSFGVSGSIADTQYF	TGTGCCAGCAGCTTTGGGGTGAGCGGGAGCATTGCAGATACGCAGTATTTT	-	TRBD2	TRBV7-3	TRBJ2-3
CASSPRLLTDTQYF	TGTGCCAGCAGCCCCCGACTCCTCACAGATACGCAGTATTTT	-	-	TRBV5-4	TRBJ2-3
CASSGATGQGSNEQFF	TGTGCCAGCAGCGGAGCCACGGGACAGGGGTCTAATGAGCAGTTCTTC	-	TRBD1	TRBV7-8	TRBJ2-1
CASTPLGGSNIQYF	TGTGCCAGCACCCCGTTGGGCGGGTCGAACATTCAGTACTTC	-	-	TRBV6-6	TRBJ2-4
CASSPTGTGAAGGDF	TGCGCCAGCAGCCCTACCGGGACAGGGGCTGCGGGGGGAGACTTC	-	TRBD1	TRBV4-1	TRBJ2-7
CASSSGQGYHAYTF	TGTGCCAGCAGCTCAGGACAGGGGTATCACGCCTACACCTTC	-	TRBD1	TRBV7-9	TRBJ1-2
CASSQVGAGTYQETQYF	TGTGCCAGCAGCCAAGTAGGAGCGGGGACGTACCAAGAGACCCAGTACTTC	-	TRBD2	TRBV4-2	TRBJ2-5
CASSTDSSPLHF	TGTGCCAGCAGCACGGACAGTTCACCCCTCCACTTT	-	-	TRBV28	TRBJ1-6
CASTVGLGTGAADTQYF	TGTGCCAGCACCGTTGGTTTGGGGACAGGGGCGGCAGATACGCAGTATTTT	once	TRBD1	TRBV11-2	TRBJ2-3
CASSPLPTSAVLGQETQYF	TGTGCCAGCTCACCACTACCAACTAGCGCGGTACTAGGACAAGAGACCCAGTACTTC	-	TRBD2	TRBV18	TRBJ2-5
CASMRKPNTEAFF	TGTGCCAGCATGAGAAAACCGAACACTGAAGCTTTCTTT	-	-	TRBV11-2	TRBJ1-1
CASSQGRGEAYNEQFF	TGCGCCAGCAGCCAAGGTCGGGGGGAGGCATACAATGAGCAGTTCTTC	-	TRBD2	TRBV4-3	TRBJ2-1
CASSPGRWFTGELFF	TGTGCCAGCAGCCCAGGGCGGTGGTTCACCGGGGAGCTGTTTTTT	-	-	TRBV7-2	TRBJ2-2
CASQKLADMNTEAFF	TGCGCCAGTCAAAAATTGGCAGACATGAACACTGAAGCTTTCTTT	-	-	TRBV5-1	TRBJ1-1
CASSPLAGGWNEQFF	TGTGCCAGTAGTCCACTAGCGGGGGGGTGGAATGAGCAGTTCTTC	-	TRBD2	TRBV19	TRBJ2-1
CASSLLGQGFMNTEAFF	TGCGCCAGCAGCTTGCTCGGACAGGGATTTATGAACACTGAAGCTTTCTTT	few	TRBD1	TRBV5-1	TRBJ1-1
CASSAQGERGEQYF	TGTGCCAGCTCAGCCCAGGGGGAACGTGGTGAGCAGTACTTC	-	TRBD1	TRBV18	TRBJ2-7
CASSPTGIDTQYF	TGTGCCAGCAGCCCTACGGGGATAGATACGCAGTATTTT	-	-	TRBV7-3	TRBJ2-3
CASSFGHLRNEQFF	TGTGCCAGCAGTTTTGGGCACTTACGCAATGAGCAGTTCTTC	-	-	TRBV27	TRBJ2-1
CATRLSSSYNEQFF	TGTGCCACCCGACTGTCCAGCTCCTACAATGAGCAGTTCTTC	-	-	TRBV7-3	TRBJ2-1
CSVEESSSYEQYF	TGCAGCGTTGAAGAGTCCAGCTCCTACGAGCAGTACTTC	-	-	TRBV29-1	TRBJ2-7
CASSFSWGAGDSDTQYF	TGTGCCAGCAGCTTTTCCTGGGGAGCGGGGGATTCAGATACGCAGTATTTT	-	TRBD2	TRBV7-9	TRBJ2-3
CASSLPSEETQYF	TGTGCCAGCAGCTTACCGAGCGAAGAGACCCAGTACTTC	-	-	TRBV7-8	TRBJ2-5
CASSSGGAGYNEQFF	TGTGCCAGCAGTTCCGGGGGGGCCGGGTACAATGAGCAGTTCTTC	-	TRBD2	TRBV6-5	TRBJ2-1